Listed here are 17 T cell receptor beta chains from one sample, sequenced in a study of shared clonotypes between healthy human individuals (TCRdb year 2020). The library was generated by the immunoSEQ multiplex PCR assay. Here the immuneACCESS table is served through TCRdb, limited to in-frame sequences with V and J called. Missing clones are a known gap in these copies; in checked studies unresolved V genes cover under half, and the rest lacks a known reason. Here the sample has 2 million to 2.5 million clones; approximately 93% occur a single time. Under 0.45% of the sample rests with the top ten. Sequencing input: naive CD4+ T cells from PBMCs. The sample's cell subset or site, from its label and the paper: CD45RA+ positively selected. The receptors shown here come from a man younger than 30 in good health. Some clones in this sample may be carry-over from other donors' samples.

CDR3 in amino acids: CASSQGAGGSYTDTQYF. The CDR3 DNA follows: TGCGCCAGCAGCCAGGGAGCGGGAGGGAGTTACACAGATACGCAGTATTTT. The V gene is TRBV4-1, the J gene TRBJ2-3; 10 bases map to TRBD2. The V and J ends lost 3 bases and 2 bases, in that order; junction bases with no gene match: 8. Germline CDR1 MGHRA, CDR2 YSYEKL. The CDR3 runs 17 residues.

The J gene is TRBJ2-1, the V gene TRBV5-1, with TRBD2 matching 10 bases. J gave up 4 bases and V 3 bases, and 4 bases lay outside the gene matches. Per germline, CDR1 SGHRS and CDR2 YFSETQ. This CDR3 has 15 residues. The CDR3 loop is CASSWGLATYNEQFF. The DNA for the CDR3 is TGCGCCAGCAGCTGGGGACTAGCGACATACAATGAGCAGTTCTTC.

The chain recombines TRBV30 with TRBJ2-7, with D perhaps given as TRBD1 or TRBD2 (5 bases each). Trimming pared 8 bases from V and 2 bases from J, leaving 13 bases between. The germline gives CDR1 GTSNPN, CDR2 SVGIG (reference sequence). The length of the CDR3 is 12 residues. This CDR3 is CAGGGGTYEQYF. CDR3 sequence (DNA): TGTGCCGGAGGTGGGGGAACCTACGAGCAGTACTTC.

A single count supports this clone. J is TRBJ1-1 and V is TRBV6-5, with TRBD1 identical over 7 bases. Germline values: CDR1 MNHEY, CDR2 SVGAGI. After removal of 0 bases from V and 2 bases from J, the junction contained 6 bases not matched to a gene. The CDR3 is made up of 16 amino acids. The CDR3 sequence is CASSYSMYRGNTEAFF. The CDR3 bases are TGTGCCAGCAGTTACTCGATGTACAGGGGAAACACTGAAGCTTTCTTT.

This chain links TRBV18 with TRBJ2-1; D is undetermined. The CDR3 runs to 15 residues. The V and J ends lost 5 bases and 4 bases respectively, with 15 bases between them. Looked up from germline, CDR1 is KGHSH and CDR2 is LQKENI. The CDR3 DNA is TGTGCCAGCTCAGATAGCTACCAAGATTACAATGAGCAGTTCTTC. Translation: CASSDSYQDYNEQFF.

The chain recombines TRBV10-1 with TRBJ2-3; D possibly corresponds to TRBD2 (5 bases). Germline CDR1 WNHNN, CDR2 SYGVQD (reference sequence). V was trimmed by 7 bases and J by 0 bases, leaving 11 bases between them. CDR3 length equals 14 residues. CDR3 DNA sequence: TGCGCCAGCAACCCGGAGGCTAGCACAGATACGCAGTATTTT. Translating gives CASNPEASTDTQYF.

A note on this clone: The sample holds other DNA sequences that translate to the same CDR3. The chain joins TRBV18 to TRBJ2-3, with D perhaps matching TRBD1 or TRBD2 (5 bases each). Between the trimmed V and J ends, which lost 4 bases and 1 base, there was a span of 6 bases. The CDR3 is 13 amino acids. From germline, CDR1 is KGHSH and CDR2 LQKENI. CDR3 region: CASSLGGTDTQYF. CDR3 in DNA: TGTGCCAGCTCACTGGGGGGCACAGATACGCAGTATTTT.

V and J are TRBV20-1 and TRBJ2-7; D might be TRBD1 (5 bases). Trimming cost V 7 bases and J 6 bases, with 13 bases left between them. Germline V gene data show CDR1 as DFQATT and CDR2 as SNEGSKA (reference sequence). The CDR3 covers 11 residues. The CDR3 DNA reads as TGCAGTGTTTCACAGGATCTCGAGCAGTACTTC. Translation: CSVSQDLEQYF.

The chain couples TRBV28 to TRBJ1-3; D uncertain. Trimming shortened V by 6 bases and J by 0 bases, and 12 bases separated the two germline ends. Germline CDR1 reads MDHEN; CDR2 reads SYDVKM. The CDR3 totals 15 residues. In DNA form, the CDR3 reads TGTGCCAGCAGCTTGCCTCCGGGCTCTGGAAACACCATATATTTT. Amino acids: CASSLPPGSGNTIYF. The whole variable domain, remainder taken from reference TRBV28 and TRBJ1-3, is DVKVTQSSRYLVKRTGEKVFLECVQDMDHENMFWYRQDPGLGLRLIYFSYDVKMKEKGDIPEGYSVSREKKERFSLILESASTNQTSMYLCASSLPPGSGNTIYFGEGSWLTVV.

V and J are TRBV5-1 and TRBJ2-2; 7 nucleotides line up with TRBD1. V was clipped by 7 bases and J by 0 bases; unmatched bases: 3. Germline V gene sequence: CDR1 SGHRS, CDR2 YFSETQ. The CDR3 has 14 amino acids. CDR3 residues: CASLTGPNTGELFF. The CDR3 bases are TGCGCCAGCTTGACAGGGCCGAACACCGGGGAGCTGTTTTTT.

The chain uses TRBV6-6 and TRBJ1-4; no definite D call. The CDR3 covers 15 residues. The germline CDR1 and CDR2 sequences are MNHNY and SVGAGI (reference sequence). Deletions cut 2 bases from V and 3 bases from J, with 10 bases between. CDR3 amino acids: CASSYRDTSNEKLFF. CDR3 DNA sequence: TGTGCCAGCAGTTACCGTGACACGTCTAATGAAAAACTGTTTTTT.

The CDR3 coding sequence is TGTGCCAGCAGCTTAGAGATTGGCAGGAGCCCCTACAATGAGCAGTTCTTC. Its protein product is CASSLEIGRSPYNEQFF. The chain combines TRBV7-9 with TRBJ2-1; D gene ambiguous. CDR3 length: 17 residues. V was cut by 1 base and J by 2 bases, with 15 bases left in between. Germline values: CDR1 SEHNR, CDR2 FQNEAQ (reference sequence).

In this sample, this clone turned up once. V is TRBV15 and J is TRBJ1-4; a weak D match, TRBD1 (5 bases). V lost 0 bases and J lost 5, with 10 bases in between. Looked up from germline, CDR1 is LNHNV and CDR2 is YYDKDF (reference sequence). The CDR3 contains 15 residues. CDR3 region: CATSRDQPGNEKLFF. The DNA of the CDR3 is TGTGCCACCAGCAGAGATCAGCCAGGGAATGAAAAACTGTTTTTT. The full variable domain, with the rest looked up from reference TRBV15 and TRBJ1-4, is DAMVIQNPRYQVTQFGKPVTLSCSQTLNHNVMYWYQQKSSQAPKLLFHYYDKDFNNEADTPDNFQSRRPNTSFCFLDIRSPGLGDTAMYLCATSRDQPGNEKLFFGSGTQLSVL.

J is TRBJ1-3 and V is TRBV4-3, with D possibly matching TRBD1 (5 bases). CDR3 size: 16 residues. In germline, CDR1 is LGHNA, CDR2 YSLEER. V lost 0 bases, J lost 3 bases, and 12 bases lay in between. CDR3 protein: CASSQDPHQGGNTIYF. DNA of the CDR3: TGCGCCAGCAGCCAAGATCCCCACCAGGGTGGAAACACCATATATTTT.

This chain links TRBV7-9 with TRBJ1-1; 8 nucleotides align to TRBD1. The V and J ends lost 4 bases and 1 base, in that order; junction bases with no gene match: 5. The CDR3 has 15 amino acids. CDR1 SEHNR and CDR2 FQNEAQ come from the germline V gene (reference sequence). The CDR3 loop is CASSSGQGGNTEAFF. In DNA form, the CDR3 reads TGTGCCAGCAGCTCTGGACAGGGCGGGAACACTGAAGCTTTCTTT.

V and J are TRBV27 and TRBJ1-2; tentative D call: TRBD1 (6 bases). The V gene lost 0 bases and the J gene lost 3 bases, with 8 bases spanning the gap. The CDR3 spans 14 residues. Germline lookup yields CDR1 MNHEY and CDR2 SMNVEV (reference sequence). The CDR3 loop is CASSLSAGDYGYTF. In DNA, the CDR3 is TGTGCCAGCAGTTTATCGGCAGGGGACTATGGCTACACCTTC.

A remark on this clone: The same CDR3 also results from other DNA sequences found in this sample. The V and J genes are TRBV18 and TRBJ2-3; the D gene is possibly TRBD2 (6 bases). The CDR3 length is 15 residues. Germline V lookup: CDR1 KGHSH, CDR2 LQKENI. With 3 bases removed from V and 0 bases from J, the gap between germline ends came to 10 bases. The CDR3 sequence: CASSPGLTSTDTQYF. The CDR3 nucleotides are TGTGCCAGCTCACCTGGACTAACAAGCACAGATACGCAGTATTTT.